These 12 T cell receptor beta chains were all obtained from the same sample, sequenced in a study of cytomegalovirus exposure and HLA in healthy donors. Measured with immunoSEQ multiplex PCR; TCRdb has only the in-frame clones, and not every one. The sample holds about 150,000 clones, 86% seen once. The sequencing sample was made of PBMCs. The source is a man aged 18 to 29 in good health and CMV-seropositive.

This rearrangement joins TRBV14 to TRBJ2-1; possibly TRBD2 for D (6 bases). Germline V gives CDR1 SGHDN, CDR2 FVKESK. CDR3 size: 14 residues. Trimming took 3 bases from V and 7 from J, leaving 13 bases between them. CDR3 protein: CASSQWRDPNEQFF. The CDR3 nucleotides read TGTGCCAGCAGCCAGTGGAGGGACCCTAATGAGCAGTTCTTC.

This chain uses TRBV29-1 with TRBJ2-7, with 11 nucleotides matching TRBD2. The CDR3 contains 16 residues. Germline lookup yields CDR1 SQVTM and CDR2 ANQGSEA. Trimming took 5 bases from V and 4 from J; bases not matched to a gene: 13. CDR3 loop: CSVRGSLAGVGYEQYF. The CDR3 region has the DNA TGCAGCGTTCGGGGTTCACTAGCGGGAGTAGGGTACGAGCAGTACTTC.

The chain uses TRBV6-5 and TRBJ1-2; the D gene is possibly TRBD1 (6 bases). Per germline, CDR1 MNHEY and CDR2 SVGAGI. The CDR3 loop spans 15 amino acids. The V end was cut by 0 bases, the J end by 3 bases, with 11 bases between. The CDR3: CASSYSRGGDYGYTF. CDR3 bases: TGTGCCAGCAGTTACTCCCGGGGGGGCGACTATGGCTACACCTTC.

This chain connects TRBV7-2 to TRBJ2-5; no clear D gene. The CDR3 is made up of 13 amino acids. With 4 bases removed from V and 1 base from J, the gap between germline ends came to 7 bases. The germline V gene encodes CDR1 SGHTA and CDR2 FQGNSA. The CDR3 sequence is CASSSQIQETQYF. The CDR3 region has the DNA TGTGCCAGCAGCTCACAGATCCAAGAGACCCAGTACTTC.

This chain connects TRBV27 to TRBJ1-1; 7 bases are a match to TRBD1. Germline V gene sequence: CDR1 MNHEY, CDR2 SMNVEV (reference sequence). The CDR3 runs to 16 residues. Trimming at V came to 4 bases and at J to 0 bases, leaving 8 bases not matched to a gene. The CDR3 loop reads CASSYGDSGMNTEAFF. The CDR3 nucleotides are TGTGCCAGCAGTTACGGGGACAGTGGGATGAACACTGAAGCTTTCTTT.

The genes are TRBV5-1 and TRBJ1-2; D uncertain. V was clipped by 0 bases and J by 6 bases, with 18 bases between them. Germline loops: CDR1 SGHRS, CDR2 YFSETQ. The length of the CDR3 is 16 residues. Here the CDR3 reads CASSLAYPTLGDGYTF. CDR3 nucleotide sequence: TGCGCCAGCAGCTTGGCATATCCGACGCTCGGGGATGGCTACACCTTC.

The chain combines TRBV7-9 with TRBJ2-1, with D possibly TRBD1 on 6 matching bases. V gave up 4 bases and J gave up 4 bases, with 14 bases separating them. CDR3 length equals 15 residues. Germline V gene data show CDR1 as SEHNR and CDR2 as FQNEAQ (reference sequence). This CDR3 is CASSSRDNTYNEQFF. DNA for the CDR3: TGTGCCAGCAGCTCTAGGGACAACACGTACAATGAGCAGTTCTTC. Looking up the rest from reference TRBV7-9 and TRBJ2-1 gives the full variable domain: DTGVSQNPRHKITKRGQNVTFRCDPISEHNRLYWYRQTLGQGPEFLTYFQNEAQLEKSRLLSDRFSAERPKGSFSTLEIQRTEQGDSAMYLCASSSRDNTYNEQFFGPGTRLTVL.

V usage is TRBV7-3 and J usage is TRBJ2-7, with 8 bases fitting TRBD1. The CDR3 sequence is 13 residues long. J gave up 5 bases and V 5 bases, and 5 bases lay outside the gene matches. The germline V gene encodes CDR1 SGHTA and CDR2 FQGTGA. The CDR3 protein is CASSPQGGHEQYF. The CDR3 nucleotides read TGTGCCAGCAGCCCACAGGGGGGCCACGAGCAGTACTTC.

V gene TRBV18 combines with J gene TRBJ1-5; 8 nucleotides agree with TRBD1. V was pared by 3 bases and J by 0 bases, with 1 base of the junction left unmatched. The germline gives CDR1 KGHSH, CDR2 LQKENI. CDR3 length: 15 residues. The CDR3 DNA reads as TGTGCCAGCTCACCGGACAGGGTTAGCAATCAGCCCCAGCATTTT. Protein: CASSPDRVSNQPQHF.

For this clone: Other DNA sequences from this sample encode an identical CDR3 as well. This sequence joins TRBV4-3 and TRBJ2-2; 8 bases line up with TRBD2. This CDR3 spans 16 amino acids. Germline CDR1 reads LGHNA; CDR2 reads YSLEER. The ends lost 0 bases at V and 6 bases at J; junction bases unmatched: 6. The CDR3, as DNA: TGCGCCAGCAGCCAAGAAACGGGGGGGCGTGCCGGGGAGCTGTTTTTT. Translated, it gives CASSQETGGRAGELFF.

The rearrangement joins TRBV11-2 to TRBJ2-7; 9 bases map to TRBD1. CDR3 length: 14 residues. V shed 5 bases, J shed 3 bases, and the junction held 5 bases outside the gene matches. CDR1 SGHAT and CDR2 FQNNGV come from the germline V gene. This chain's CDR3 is CASSGGTGIYEQYF. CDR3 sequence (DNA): TGTGCCAGCAGCGGAGGGACAGGGATCTACGAGCAGTACTTC.

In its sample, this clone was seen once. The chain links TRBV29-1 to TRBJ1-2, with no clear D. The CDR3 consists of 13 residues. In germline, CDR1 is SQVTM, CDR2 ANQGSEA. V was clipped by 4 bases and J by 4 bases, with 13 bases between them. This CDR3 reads CSVGEGALYGYTF. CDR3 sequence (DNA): TGCAGCGTTGGAGAGGGAGCGCTCTATGGCTACACCTTC.